This TCR beta chain was found in a study of blood T cell repertoires in COVID-19. Method: immunoSEQ multiplex PCR; TCRdb's copy keeps in-frame clones and lacks some. The profile shows roughly 100,000 clones, approximately 80% of them singletons. The sample holds a few counts of this clone. This CDR3 has 14 amino acids. Looked up from germline, CDR1 is LNHDA and CDR2 is SQIVND (reference sequence). V lost 10 bases and J 0 bases, leaving 15 bases between the germline ends. Material: peripheral blood. The chain couples TRBV19 to TRBJ1-1; the D gene is possibly TRBD1 (5 bases). This receptor was taken from a man in his sixties with acute or convalescent COVID-19. The chain's CDR3 is CATVTGLLNTEAFF. The CDR3 DNA reads TGTGCCACCGTCACGGGACTCTTGAACACTGAAGCTTTCTTT.